This T cell receptor beta chain was found in a study of metastatic and nonmetastatic thyroid tumors. Study-wide background: Thyroid patients, malignant and benign, had repertoires compared across blood and tumor or nodule tissue.

General study findings and limits: It was reportedly found that TCR beta diversity was significantly higher in malignant thyroid tumors than in benign nodules, a difference seen in both blood and tumor samples.

Source study methods: The study took CDR3 differences across clinicopathological groups and made a distant-metastasis classifier for papillary thyroid cancer from them. TCRdb re-called the PCR reads with MiXCR. The V and J calls shown here were made by TCRdb, not taken from the authors' results. The sample includes about 24,000 clones, 20% to 30% of them seen just once. The CDR3 is made up of 15 amino acids. Trimming at V came to 3 bases and at J to 5 bases, leaving 12 bases not matched to a gene. CDR1 and CDR2 (germline): DFQATT, SNEGSKA (reference sequence). Ten or more counts support this clone. Its antigen is unidentified. Not a single patient had been given any form of treatment at any point before undergoing thyroid surgery.

The receptor was isolated from a male donor with papillary thyroid cancer or a benign thyroid nodule (not recorded which). Some clones in this sample may be carry-over from other donors' samples. The chain recombines TRBV20-1 with TRBJ2-5, with 7 bases that match TRBD2. Sequenced material: tumor tissue. Here the CDR3 DNA reads TGCAGTGCTAGTGTAGTAGGGAGGGCCGGGGAGACCCAGTACTTC. Protein sequence: CSASVVGRAGETQYF.